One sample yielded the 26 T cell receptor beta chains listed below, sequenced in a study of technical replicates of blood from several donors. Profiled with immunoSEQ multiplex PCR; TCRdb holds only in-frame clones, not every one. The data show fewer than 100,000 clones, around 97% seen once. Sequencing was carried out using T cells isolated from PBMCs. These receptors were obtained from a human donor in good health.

CDR3 coding DNA: TGTGCCTGGAGGTATGGGGAGACTGAAGCTTTCTTT. Amino acids: CAWRYGETEAFF. The chain uses TRBV30 and TRBJ1-1, with D hard to call. Looked up from germline, CDR1 is GTSNPN and CDR2 is SVGIG (reference sequence). The V gene lost 3 bases and the J gene lost 5 bases, with 10 bases spanning the gap. The CDR3 loop spans 12 amino acids.

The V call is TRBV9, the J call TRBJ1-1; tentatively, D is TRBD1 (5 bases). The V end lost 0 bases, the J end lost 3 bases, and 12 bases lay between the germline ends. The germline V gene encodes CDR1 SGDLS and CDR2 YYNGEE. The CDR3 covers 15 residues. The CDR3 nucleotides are TGTGCCAGCAGCGTAGGCCTAGGGGTGTACACTGAAGCTTTCTTT. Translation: CASSVGLGVYTEAFF.

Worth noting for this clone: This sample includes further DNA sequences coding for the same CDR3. CDR3 in amino acids: CASSLSTEAFF. The CDR3 DNA is TGTGCCAGCAGCTTATCGACTGAAGCTTTCTTT. J is TRBJ1-1 and V is TRBV7-9, with D unclear. Trimming pared 2 bases from V and 5 bases from J, leaving 3 bases between. The CDR3 runs to 11 residues. Looked up from germline, CDR1 is SEHNR and CDR2 is FQNEAQ (reference sequence). Full variable domain (outside the CDR3, taken from reference TRBV7-9 and TRBJ1-1): DTGVSQNPRHKITKRGQNVTFRCDPISEHNRLYWYRQTLGQGPEFLTYFQNEAQLEKSRLLSDRFSAERPKGSFSTLEIQRTEQGDSAMYLCASSLSTEAFFGQGTRLTVV.

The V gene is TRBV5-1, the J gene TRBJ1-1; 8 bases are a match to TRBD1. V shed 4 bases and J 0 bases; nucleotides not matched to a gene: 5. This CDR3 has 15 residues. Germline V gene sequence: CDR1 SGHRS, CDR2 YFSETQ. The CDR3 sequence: CASSIRTGLNTEAFF. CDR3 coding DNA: TGCGCCAGCAGCATCCGGACAGGGCTGAACACTGAAGCTTTCTTT.

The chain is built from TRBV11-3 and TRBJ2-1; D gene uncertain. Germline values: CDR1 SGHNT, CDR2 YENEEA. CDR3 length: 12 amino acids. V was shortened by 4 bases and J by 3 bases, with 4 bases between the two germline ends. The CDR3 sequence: CASSYGYNEQFF. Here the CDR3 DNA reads TGTGCCAGCAGCTACGGCTACAATGAGCAGTTCTTC. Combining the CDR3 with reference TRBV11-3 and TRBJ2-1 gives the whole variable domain EAGVVQSPRYKIIEKKQPVAFWCNPISGHNTLYWYLQNLGQGPELLIRYENEEAVDDSQLPKDRFSAERLKGVDSTLKIQPAELGDSAVYLCASSYGYNEQFFGPGTRLTVL.

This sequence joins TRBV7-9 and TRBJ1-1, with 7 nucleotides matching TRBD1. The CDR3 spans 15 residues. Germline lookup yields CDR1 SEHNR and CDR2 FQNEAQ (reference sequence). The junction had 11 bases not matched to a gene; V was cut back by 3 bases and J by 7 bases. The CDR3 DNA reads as TGTGCCAGCAGCTTCGACAGGGTAGGGGGAGTTGAAGCTTTCTTT. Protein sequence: CASSFDRVGGVEAFF. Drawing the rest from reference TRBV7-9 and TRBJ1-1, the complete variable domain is DTGVSQNPRHKITKRGQNVTFRCDPISEHNRLYWYRQTLGQGPEFLTYFQNEAQLEKSRLLSDRFSAERPKGSFSTLEIQRTEQGDSAMYLCASSFDRVGGVEAFFGQGTRLTVV.

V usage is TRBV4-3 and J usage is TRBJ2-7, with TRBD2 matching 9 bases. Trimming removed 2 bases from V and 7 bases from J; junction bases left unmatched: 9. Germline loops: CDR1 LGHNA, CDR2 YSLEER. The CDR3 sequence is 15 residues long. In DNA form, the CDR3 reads TGCGCCAGCAGCCAAATCCTAGCGGGGCCGGGAGAGCAGTACTTC. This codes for CASSQILAGPGEQYF.

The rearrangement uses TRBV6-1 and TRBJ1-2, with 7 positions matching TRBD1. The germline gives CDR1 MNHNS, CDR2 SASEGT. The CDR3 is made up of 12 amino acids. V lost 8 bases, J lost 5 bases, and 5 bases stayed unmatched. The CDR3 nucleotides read TGTGCCAGCGCCCAGGGGGATTATGGCTACACCTTC. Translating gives CASAQGDYGYTF.

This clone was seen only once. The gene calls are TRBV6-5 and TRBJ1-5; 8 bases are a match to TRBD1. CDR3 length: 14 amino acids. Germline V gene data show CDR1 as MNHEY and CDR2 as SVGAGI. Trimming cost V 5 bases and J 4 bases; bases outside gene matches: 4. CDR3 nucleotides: TGTGCCAGCAGTCGGACAGGGTGGAATCAGCCCCAGCATTTT. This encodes CASSRTGWNQPQHF.

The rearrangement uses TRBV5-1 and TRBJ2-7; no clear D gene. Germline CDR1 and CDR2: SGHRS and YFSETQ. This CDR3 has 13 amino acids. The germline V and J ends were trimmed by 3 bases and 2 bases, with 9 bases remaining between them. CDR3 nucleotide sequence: TGCGCCAGCAGCTCGACTGGAGCCTACGAGCAGTACTTC. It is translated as CASSSTGAYEQYF.

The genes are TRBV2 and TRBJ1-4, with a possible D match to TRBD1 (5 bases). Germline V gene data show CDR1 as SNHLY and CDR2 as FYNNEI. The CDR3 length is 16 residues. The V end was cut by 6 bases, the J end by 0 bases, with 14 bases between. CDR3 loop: CASRVDRFTTNEKLFF. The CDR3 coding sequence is TGTGCCAGCAGAGTCGACAGATTCACAACTAATGAAAAACTGTTTTTT.

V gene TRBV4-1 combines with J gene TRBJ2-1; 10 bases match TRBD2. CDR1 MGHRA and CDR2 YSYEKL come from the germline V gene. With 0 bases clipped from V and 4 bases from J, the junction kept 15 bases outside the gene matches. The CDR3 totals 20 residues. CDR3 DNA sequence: TGCGCCAGCAGCCAAGATAAGCTAGCGGGAGCGAAAAGTAATTACAATGAGCAGTTCTTC. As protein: CASSQDKLAGAKSNYNEQFF.

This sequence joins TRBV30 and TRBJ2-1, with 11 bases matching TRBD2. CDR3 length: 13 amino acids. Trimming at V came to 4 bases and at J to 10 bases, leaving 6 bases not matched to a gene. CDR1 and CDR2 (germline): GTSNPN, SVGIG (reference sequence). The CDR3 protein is CAWNSGRAREQFF. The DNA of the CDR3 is TGTGCCTGGAATAGCGGGAGGGCCCGGGAGCAGTTCTTC.

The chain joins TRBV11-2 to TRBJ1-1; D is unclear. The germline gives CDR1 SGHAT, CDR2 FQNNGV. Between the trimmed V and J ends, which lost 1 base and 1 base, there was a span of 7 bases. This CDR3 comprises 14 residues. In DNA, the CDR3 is TGTGCCAGCAGCTTAGCAAGACAGAACACTGAAGCTTTCTTT. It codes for CASSLARQNTEAFF. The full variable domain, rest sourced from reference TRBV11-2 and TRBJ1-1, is EAGVAQSPRYKIIEKRQSVAFWCNPISGHATLYWYQQILGQGPKLLIQFQNNGVVDDSQLPKDRFSAERLKGVDSTLKIQPAKLEDSAVYLCASSLARQNTEAFFGQGTRLTVV.

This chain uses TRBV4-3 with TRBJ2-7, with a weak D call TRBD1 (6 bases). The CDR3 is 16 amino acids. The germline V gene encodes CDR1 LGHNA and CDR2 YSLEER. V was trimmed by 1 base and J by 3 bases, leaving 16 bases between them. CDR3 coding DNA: TGCGCCAGCAGCCAAGCGTTCACAGGGCCTATCTACGAGCAGTACTTC. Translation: CASSQAFTGPIYEQYF.

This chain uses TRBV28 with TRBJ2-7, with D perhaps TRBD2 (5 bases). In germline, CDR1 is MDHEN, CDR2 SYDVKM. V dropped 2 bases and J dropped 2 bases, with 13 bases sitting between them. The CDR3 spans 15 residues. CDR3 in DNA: TGTGCCAGCAGTTTAGGGAGATTAACCCCCTACGAGCAGTACTTC. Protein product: CASSLGRLTPYEQYF.

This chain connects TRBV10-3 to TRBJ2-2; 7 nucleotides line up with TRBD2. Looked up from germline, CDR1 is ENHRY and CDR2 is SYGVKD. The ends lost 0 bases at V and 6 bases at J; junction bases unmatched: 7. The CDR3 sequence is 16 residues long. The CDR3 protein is CAISESGGMEAGELFF. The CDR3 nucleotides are TGTGCCATCAGTGAGTCGGGAGGGATGGAGGCCGGGGAGCTGTTTTTT.

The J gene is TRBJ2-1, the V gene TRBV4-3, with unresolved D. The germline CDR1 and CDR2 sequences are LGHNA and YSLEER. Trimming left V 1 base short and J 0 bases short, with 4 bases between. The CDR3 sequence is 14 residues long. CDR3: CASSQGSSYNEQFF. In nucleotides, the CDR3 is TGCGCCAGCAGCCAAGGGAGCTCCTACAATGAGCAGTTCTTC.

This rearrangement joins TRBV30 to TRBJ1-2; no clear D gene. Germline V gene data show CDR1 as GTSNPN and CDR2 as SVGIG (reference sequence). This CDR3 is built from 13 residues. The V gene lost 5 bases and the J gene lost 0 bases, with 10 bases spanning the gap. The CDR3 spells CAWVGGANYGYTF. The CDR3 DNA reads TGTGCCTGGGTTGGTGGAGCTAACTATGGCTACACCTTC.

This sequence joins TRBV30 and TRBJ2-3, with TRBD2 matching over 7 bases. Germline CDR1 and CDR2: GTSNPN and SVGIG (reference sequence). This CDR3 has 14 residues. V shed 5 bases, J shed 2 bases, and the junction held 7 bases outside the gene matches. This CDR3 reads CAWLSGGVTDTQYF. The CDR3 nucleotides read TGTGCCTGGCTATCGGGAGGAGTCACAGATACGCAGTATTTT.

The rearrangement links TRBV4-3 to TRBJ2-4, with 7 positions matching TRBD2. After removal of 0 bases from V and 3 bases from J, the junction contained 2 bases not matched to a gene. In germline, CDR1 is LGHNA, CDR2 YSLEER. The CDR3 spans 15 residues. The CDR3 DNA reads TGCGCCAGCAGCCAAGATCGGACTAGCAAAAACATTCAGTACTTC. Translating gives CASSQDRTSKNIQYF.

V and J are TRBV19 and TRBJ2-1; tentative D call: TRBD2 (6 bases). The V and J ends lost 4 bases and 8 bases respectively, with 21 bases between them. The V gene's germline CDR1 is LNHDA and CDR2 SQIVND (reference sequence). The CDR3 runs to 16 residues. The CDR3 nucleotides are TGTGCCAGTAGTAGGGGAACCGGGACTTTTAGGGATGAGCAGTTCTTC. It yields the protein CASSRGTGTFRDEQFF.

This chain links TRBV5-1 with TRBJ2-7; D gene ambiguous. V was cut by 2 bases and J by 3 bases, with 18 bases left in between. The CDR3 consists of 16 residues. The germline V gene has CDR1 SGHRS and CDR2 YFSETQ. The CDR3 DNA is TGCGCCAGCAGCTTATCACCGGGTCTAGAGGTCTACGAGCAGTACTTC. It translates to CASSLSPGLEVYEQYF.

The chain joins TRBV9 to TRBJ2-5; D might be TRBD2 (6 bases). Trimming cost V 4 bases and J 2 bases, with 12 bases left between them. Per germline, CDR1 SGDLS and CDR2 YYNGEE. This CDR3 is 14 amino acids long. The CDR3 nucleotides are TGTGCCAGCAGCCCCCGGGGACTGCAAGAGACCCAGTACTTC. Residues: CASSPRGLQETQYF.

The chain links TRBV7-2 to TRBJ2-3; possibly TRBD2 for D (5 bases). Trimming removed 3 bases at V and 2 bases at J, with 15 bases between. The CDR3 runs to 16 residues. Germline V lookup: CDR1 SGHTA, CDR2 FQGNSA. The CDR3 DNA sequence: TGTGCCAGCAGCTTTAGGGCGCGGGTACACACAGATACGCAGTATTTT. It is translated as CASSFRARVHTDTQYF.

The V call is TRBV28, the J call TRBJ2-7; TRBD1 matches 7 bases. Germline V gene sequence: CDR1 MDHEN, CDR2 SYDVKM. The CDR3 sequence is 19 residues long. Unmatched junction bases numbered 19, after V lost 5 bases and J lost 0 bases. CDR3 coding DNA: TGTGCCAGCAGTGGATTGGCCATGAAGCCGGGACAGAGCTCCTACGAGCAGTACTTC. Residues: CASSGLAMKPGQSSYEQYF.